The rows below give T cell receptor beta chains drawn from one sample of a study of T cells in Graves' hyperthyroidism and ophthalmopathy. TCRdb reprocessed the multiplex PCR reads via MiXCR and lists one record per CDR3 protein. The sample contains about 360,000 distinct CDR3 sequences, roughly 14% of which appear only once. Sequences were obtained from blood. These receptors were collected from a young man with Graves' hyperthyroidism that later progressed to Graves' ophthalmopathy. CDR3s leave out the opening cysteine and the closing phenylalanine or tryptophan. The order of the fields is V gene, J gene, CDR3 protein.

V gene: TRBV20-1
J gene: TRBJ1-5
CDR3 protein: SARGTGYNQPQH

V gene: TRBV6-6
J gene: TRBJ2-5
CDR3 protein: ASSYSLPHRGTQY

V gene: TRBV27
J gene: TRBJ1-2
CDR3 protein: ASSWGSFGYGYT

V gene: TRBV2
J gene: TRBJ2-5
CDR3 protein: ASSERGGWGSTGGETQY

V gene: TRBV7-8
J gene: TRBJ2-3
CDR3 protein: ASSLGLAGSVTDTQY

V gene: TRBV20-1
J gene: TRBJ2-3
CDR3 protein: SAGGRTTDTQY

V gene: TRBV20-1
J gene: TRBJ1-2
CDR3 protein: SARELDRGPFGYT

V gene: TRBV3-1
J gene: TRBJ2-1
CDR3 protein: ASSQARSYYEQF

V gene: TRBV4-1
J gene: TRBJ1-1
CDR3 protein: ASSQMTAGNTEAF

V gene: TRBV20-1
J gene: TRBJ2-2
CDR3 protein: SALDRGSTGELF

V gene: TRBV5-1
J gene: TRBJ1-6
CDR3 protein: ASSLAGQGIANSPLH

V gene: TRBV6-1
J gene: TRBJ2-5
CDR3 protein: ASSRWTSGGLQETQY

V gene: TRBV5-6
J gene: TRBJ1-6
CDR3 protein: ASSAKGANSPLH

V gene: TRBV28
J gene: TRBJ1-1
CDR3 protein: ASSLYGFGAF

V gene: TRBV28
J gene: TRBJ1-3
CDR3 protein: ARQGAGNTIY